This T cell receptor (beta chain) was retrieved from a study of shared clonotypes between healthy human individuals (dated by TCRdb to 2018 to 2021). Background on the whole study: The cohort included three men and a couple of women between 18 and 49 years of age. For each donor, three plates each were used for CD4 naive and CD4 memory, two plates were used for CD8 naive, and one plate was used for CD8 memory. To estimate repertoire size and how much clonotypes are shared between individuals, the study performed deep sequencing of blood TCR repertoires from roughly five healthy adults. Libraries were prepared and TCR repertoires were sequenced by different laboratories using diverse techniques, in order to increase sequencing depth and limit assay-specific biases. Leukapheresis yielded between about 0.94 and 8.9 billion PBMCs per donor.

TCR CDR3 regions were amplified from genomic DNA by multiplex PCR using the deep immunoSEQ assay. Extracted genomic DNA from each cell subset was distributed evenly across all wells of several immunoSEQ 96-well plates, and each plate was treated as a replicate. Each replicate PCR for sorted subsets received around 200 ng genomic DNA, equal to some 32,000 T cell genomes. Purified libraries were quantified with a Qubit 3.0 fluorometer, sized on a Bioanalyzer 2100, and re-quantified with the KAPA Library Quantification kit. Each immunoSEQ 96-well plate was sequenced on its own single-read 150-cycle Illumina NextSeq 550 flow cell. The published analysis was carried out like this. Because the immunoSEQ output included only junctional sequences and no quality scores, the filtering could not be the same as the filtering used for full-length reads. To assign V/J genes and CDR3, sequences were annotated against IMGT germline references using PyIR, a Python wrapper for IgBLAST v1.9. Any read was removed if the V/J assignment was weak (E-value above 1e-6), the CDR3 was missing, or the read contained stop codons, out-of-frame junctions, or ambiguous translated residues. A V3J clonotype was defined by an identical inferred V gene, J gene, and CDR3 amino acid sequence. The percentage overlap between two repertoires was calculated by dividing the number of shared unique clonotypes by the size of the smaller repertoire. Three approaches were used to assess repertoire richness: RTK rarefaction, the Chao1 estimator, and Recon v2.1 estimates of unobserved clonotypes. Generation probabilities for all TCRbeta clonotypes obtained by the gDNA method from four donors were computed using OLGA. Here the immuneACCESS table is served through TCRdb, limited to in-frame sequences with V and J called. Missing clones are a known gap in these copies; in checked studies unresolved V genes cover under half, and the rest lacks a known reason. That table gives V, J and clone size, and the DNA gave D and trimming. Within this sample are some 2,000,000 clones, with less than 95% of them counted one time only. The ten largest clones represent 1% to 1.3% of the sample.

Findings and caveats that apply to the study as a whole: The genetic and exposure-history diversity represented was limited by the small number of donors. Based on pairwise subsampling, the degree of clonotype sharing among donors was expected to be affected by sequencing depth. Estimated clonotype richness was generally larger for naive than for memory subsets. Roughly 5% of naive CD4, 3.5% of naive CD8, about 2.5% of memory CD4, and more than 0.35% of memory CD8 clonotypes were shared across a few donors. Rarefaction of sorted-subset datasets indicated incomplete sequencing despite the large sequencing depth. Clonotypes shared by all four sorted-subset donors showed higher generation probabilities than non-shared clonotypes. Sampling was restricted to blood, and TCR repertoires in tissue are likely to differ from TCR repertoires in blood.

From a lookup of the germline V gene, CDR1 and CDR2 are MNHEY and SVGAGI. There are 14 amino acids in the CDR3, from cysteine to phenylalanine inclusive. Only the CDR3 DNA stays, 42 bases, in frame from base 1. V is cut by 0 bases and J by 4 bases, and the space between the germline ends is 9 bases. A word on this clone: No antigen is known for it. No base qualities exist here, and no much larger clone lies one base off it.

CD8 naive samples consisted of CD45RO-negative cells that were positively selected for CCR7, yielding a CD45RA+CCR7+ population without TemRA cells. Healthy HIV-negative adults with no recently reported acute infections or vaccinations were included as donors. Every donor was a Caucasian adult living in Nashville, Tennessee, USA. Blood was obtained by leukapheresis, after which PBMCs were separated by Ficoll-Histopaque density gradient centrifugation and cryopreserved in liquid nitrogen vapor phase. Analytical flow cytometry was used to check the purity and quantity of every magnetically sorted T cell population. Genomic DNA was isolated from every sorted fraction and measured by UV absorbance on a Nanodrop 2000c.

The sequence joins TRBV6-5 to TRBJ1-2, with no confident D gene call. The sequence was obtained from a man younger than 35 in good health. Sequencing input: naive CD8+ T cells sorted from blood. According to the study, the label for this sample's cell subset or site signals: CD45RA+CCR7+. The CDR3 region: CASSYSVGSYGYTF. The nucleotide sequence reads TGTGCCAGCAGTTACTCAGTTGGGAGCTATGGCTACACCTTC.